The present T cell receptor (beta chain) was sequenced within a study of blood T cell repertoires in COVID-19. About the study: The United States, Italy and Spain supplied acute and convalescent COVID-19 samples. Sources were T cells, B-cell-depleted T cells, or PBMCs; the material itself was cDNA or gDNA.

As handled by the study authors: Estimation of nucleated cell counts was performed using reference gene primer amplification. Using immunoSEQ multiplex PCR, the repertoire was profiled, and TCRdb retains in-frame clones only, with some absent. The DNA gave D and trimming, while V, J and clone size come from that table. The data hold roughly 130,000 clones, with 80% to 90% observed a single time. V lost 1 base and J lost 4; bases outside the gene matches: 7. Germline V lookup: CDR1 SGHKS, CDR2 YYEKEE (reference sequence). This CDR3 has 15 amino acids. The rearrangement links TRBV5-5 to TRBJ1-2; 7 bases align to TRBD1. The sample comprised peripheral blood. The source of this sequence is a man aged 55-75 years with active or convalescent COVID-19. This CDR3 is CASSLSRGLSYGYTF. As DNA, the CDR3 is TGTGCCAGCAGCTTGTCTAGGGGGCTCTCCTATGGCTACACCTTC. Full variable domain (remainder filled in from reference TRBV5-5 and TRBJ1-2): DAGVTQSPTHLIKTRGQQVTLRCSPISGHKSVSWYQQVLGQGPQFIFQYYEKEERGRGNFPDRFSARQFPNYSSELNVNALLLGDSALYLCASSLSRGLSYGYTFGSGTRLTVV.